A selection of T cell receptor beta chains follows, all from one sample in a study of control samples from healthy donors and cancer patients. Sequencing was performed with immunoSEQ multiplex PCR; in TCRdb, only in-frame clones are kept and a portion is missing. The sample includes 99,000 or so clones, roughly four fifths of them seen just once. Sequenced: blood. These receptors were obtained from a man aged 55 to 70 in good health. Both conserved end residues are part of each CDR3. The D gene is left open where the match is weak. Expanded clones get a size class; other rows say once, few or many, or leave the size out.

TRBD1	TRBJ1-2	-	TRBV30	TGTGCCTGGAGGCCCCCCACCCGACAGGGACCAGCTAACTATGGCTACACCTTC	CAWRPPTRQGPANYGYTF
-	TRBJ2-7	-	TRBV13	TGTGCCAGCAGCCAGGGGGGTGCTGCCAACTACGAGCAGTACTTC	CASSQGGAANYEQYF
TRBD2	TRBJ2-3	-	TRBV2	TGTGCCAGCAAAAGGACGGGGGGGCCCACAGATACGCAGTATTTT	CASKRTGGPTDTQYF
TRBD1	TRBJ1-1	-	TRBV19	TGTGCCAGTATTCCGAGGACAGGGGGGAGCACTGAAGCTTTCTTT	CASIPRTGGSTEAFF
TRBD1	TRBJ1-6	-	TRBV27	TGTGCCAGCAGTTTATCGAACAGGGGTAATAATTCACCCCTCCACTTT	CASSLSNRGNNSPLHF
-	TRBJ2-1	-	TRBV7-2	TGTGCCAGCAGCTTAGCATTCGGAGGATCCTACAATGAGCAGTTCTTC	CASSLAFGGSYNEQFF
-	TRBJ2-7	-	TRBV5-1	TGCGCCAGCAGCTTGGACATCGGTCGGAAGCAGTACTTC	CASSLDIGRKQYF
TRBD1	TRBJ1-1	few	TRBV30	TGTGCCTGGAGTAATTATCGTGCCAGGGGGACTGAAGCTTTCTTT	CAWSNYRARGTEAFF
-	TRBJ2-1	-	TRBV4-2	TGTGCCAGCAGCCAAGATTTGGGGTTCTCCTACAATGAGCAGTTCTTC	CASSQDLGFSYNEQFF
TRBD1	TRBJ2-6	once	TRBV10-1	TGCGCCAGCTCTCCCGGGACAGGGACCGGGGCCAACGTCCTGACTTTC	CASSPGTGTGANVLTF
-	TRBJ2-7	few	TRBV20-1	TGCAGTGCCCAAGGGACGTACGAGCAGTACTTC	CSAQGTYEQYF
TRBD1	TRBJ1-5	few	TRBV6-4	TGTGCCAGCAGCCCTCAGGGGGGTGATAGCAATCAGCCCCAGCATTTT	CASSPQGGDSNQPQHF
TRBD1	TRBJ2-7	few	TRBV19	TGTGCCAGTAGTATAGGATCTGACAGGGTCGGCGAGCAGTACTTC	CASSIGSDRVGEQYF
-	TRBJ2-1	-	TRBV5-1	TGCGCCAGCACAGGTCCTTCCTACAATGAGCAGTTCTTC	CASTGPSYNEQFF
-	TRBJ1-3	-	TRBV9	TGTGCCAGCAGCGCCCCTTACTCTGGAAACACCATATATTTT	CASSAPYSGNTIYF
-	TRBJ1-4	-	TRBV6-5	TGTGCCAGCAGTTATTCCGGGACAACCGATATCCTGTTTTTT	CASSYSGTTDILFF
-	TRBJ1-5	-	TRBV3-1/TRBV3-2	TGTGCCAGCAGCCAAGCGGGCCATCAGCCCCAGCATTTT	CASSQAGHQPQHF
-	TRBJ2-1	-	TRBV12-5	TGTGCTAGTGGTTTGCTCCAATGGGGGTTTGGGCAGTTCTTC	CASGLLQWGFGQFF
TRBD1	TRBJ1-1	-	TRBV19	TGTGCCAGTAGTAGACCGACAGGGGTCGGGACTGAAGCTTTCTTT	CASSRPTGVGTEAFF
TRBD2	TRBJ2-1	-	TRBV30	TGTGCCTGCGGGACTAGCGGAGGGGACTACAATGAGCAGTTCTTC	CACGTSGGDYNEQFF
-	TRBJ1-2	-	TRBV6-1	TGTGCCAGCAGTGAAGTAGCGGGGAGGGGTTCGCTATCTGGCTACACCTTC	CASSEVAGRGSLSGYTF
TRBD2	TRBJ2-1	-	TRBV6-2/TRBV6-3	TGTGCCAGCAGTCATGTTTTGAGGCGGGAGGGCGAGAAAGTACGTGAGCAGTTCTTC	CASSHVLRREGEKVREQFF
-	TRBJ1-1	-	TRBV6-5	TGTGCCAGCAGTCCCACCTGGGGGGCTTTCTTT	CASSPTWGAFF
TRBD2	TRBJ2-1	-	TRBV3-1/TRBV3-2	TGTGCCAGCAGCCTTGGACTAGCGGGGGGGGCGGGAAATGAGCAGTTCTTC	CASSLGLAGGAGNEQFF
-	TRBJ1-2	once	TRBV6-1	TGTGCCAGCAGTGAAGTGGGCCTCCGTAACTATGGCTACACCTTC	CASSEVGLRNYGYTF
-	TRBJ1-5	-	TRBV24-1	TGTGCCACCAGTGCTCCCAATCAGCCCCAGCATTTT	CATSAPNQPQHF
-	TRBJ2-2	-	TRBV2	TGTGCCAGCAGGAGGGTAGCGAATACCGGGGAGCTGTTTTTT	CASRRVANTGELFF
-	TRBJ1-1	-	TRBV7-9	TGTGCCAGCAGTCTAAGTAGGCCGCTCCTGCGGGTGAACACTGAAGCTTTCTTT	CASSLSRPLLRVNTEAFF
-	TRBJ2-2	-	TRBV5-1	TGCGCCAGCAGCTTGATCGGGGCCCTCTTGAGAGCCGGGGAGCTGTTTTTT	CASSLIGALLRAGELFF
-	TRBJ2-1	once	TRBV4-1	TGCGCCAGCAGCCAAGTTCCTGAGAATGAGCAGTTCTTC	CASSQVPENEQFF
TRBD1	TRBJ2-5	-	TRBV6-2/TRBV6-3	TGTGCCAGCAGTTACTCGTGGACAGGGAAGGAGACCCAGTACTTC	CASSYSWTGKETQYF
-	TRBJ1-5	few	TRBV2	TGTGCCAGCAGGGAGGGAAATAGCAATCAGCCCCAGCATTTT	CASREGNSNQPQHF
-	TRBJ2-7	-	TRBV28	TGTGCCAGCAGTTTCAGGGATCTATACGAGCAGTACTTC	CASSFRDLYEQYF
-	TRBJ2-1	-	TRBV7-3	TGTGCCAGCAGCTTAGCCAGGGTGCATGAGCAGTTCTTC	CASSLARVHEQFF
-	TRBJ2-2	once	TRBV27	TGTGCCAGCAGTCCCACGGGCGGTTGGTCGAACACCGGGGAGCTGTTTTTT	CASSPTGGWSNTGELFF
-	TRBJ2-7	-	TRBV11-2	TGTGCCAGCAGCTTTCAAGAGCAGTACTTC	CASSFQEQYF
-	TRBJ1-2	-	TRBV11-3	TGTGCCAGCAGCCCAGTGGTTTGCTACACCTTC	CASSPVVCYTF
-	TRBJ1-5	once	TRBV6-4	TGTGCCAGCAGTGACCCTAGGACCACAGGGCGGGGGCTTGGCAATCAGCCCCAGCATTTT	CASSDPRTTGRGLGNQPQHF
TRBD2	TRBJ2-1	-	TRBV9	TGTGCCAGCAGCTCTAGCGGGAGTGGGAGAGATGAGCAGTTCTTC	CASSSSGSGRDEQFF
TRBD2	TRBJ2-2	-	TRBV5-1	TGCGCCAGCAGCTCTCCTAGCGGGAGGGCCGTTGCCGGGGAGCTGTTTTTT	CASSSPSGRAVAGELFF
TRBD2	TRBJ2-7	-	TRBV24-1	TGTGCCACCAGCACCGGGACTAGCGGGAGTCACGAGCAGTACTTC	CATSTGTSGSHEQYF
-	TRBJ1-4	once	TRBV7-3	TGTGCCAGCAGCGTACAGGGTCGGTCTAATGAAAAACTGTTTTTT	CASSVQGRSNEKLFF
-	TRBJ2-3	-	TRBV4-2	TGTGCCAGCAGCCAACTAGTAGTGGATACGCAGTATTTT	CASSQLVVDTQYF
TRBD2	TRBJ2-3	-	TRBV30	TGTGCCTGGAGTATGGGACTAGCGGGAACCGCGGATACGCAGTATTTT	CAWSMGLAGTADTQYF
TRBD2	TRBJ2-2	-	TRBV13	TGTGCCAGCAGCTCCGAGACTAGCGGTGACGAGCTGTTTTTT	CASSSETSGDELFF
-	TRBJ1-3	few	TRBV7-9	TGTGCCAGCAGACCCCCACAGAAAACTGGAAACACCATATATTTT	CASRPPQKTGNTIYF
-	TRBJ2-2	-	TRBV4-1	TGCGCCAGCAGCCAAGGAGGGCAGGGAATCACCGGGGAGCTGTTTTTT	CASSQGGQGITGELFF
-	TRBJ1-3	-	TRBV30	TGTGCCTGGAGTATGGGCGACTCTGGAAACACCATATATTTT	CAWSMGDSGNTIYF
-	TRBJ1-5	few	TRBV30	TGTGCCTGGACAACTGGGACACCTAGCAATCAGCCCCAGCATTTT	CAWTTGTPSNQPQHF